The rows below give T cell receptor gamma chains drawn from one sample of a study of intestinal T cells in coeliac disease. TCRdb re-processed the multiplex PCR reads using CATT. In the table there are about 800 gamma-chain clones, less than 50% of which are singletons. The sample taken for sequencing was a duodenal biopsy. Receptor source: a human donor with celiac disease. Each CDR3 is given with its conserved first and last residue. The order of the fields is clone size, CDR3 length, J gene, V gene, CDR3 protein. Not all rows give a size; the values are once, few, many and, for expanded clones, a class.

>large|14|TRGJ1/TRGJ2|TRGV9
CALWEVRSYYKKLF
>-|16|TRGJP1|TRGV3
CATWDRRNTTGWFKIF
>few|9|TRGJ1/TRGJ2|TRGV11
CACWGEKLF
>-|9|TRGJ1/TRGJ2|TRGV3
CAAWLKKLF
>large|12|TRGJ1/TRGJ2|TRGV10
CAAWDYSYKKLF
>-|17|TRGJ1/TRGJ2|TRGV8
CATWDTASWTLYYKKLF
>few|11|TRGJ1/TRGJ2|TRGV10
CAAWDYYKKLF
>few|12|TRGJ1/TRGJ2|TRGV10
CAAWAPYYKKLF
>-|14|TRGJ1/TRGJ2|TRGV4
CATWDGSGTYKKLF
>large|14|TRGJ1/TRGJ2|TRGV8
CATWASGRHYKKLF
>-|12|TRGJ1/TRGJ2|TRGV10
CAASMAPVTKLF
>once|18|TRGJ1/TRGJ2|TRGV11
CACRLALRLGFYYYKKLF
>large|17|TRGJ1/TRGJ2|TRGV10
CAAWECTRGSNYYKKLF
>-|15|TRGJ1/TRGJ2|TRGV4
CATWDGNSNYYKKLF
>-|12|TRGJ1/TRGJ2|TRGV3
CAPSKNYYKKLF